These 5 T cell receptor beta chains share one sample of origin, sequenced in a study of T cells in localized non-small cell lung cancer. This table comes from immunoSEQ multiplex PCR, and its TCRdb copy is limited to in-frame clones, with some not included. The sample consists of 50,000 or so clones, about three quarters of them appearing once. This specimen was PBMCs, taken before any cancer treatment. The receptors derive from a woman aged 40-69 years with stage II lung adenocarcinoma.

This rearrangement joins TRBV7-2 to TRBJ1-5, with TRBD1 identical over 10 bases. Per the germline V gene, CDR1 is SGHTA and CDR2 is FQGNSA. With V trimmed by 4 bases and J by 5 bases, 2 bases remained unmatched. The CDR3 loop spans 14 amino acids. Here the CDR3 DNA reads TGTGCCAGCAGCTCGACAGGGGGCTATCAGCCCCAGCATTTT. Translated, it gives CASSSTGGYQPQHF.

The chain has TRBV5-5 and TRBJ1-2; the D is unclear. This CDR3 has 15 residues. CDR1 is SGHKS and CDR2 is YYEKEE in the germline V gene (reference sequence). V lost 0 bases to trimming and J lost 1 base, with 10 bases between them. The CDR3 reads CASSLAGQNNYGYTF. The CDR3 DNA reads as TGTGCCAGCAGCTTGGCCGGGCAGAATAACTATGGCTACACCTTC.

The sample holds one count of this clone. The chain employs TRBV11-3 and TRBJ2-3, with 8 bases that match TRBD1. Germline trimming cut 5 bases from V and 8 bases from J; bases unmatched to any gene: 9. Germline CDR1 and CDR2: SGHNT and YENEEA. The CDR3 spans 14 residues. The CDR3 loop is CASSPGQEKGTQYF. The CDR3 DNA reads TGTGCCAGCAGCCCGGGACAGGAGAAGGGTACGCAGTATTTT. Combining the CDR3 with reference TRBV11-3 and TRBJ2-3 gives the whole variable domain EAGVVQSPRYKIIEKKQPVAFWCNPISGHNTLYWYLQNLGQGPELLIRYENEEAVDDSQLPKDRFSAERLKGVDSTLKIQPAELGDSAVYLCASSPGQEKGTQYFGPGTRLTVL.

This clone appeared once. The gene calls are TRBV7-3 and TRBJ2-1; the D call may be TRBD1 or TRBD2 (5 bases each). V lost 2 bases and J lost 5, with 16 bases in between. Germline CDR1 SGHTA, CDR2 FQGTGA. The CDR3 is 16 amino acids. This CDR3 reads CASSLPGQGRDNEQFF. In nucleotides, the CDR3 is TGTGCCAGCAGCTTACCGGGGCAGGGTAGGGACAATGAGCAGTTCTTC.

The chain has TRBV28 and TRBJ1-2; D might be TRBD1 (6 bases). The CDR3 totals 15 residues. The germline gives CDR1 MDHEN, CDR2 SYDVKM. The germline V and J ends were trimmed by 3 bases and 4 bases, with 15 bases remaining between them. The CDR3 reads CASSLRGGLSYGYTF. Here the CDR3 DNA reads TGTGCCAGCAGTTTGCGGGGGGGGCTCAGCTATGGCTACACCTTC.